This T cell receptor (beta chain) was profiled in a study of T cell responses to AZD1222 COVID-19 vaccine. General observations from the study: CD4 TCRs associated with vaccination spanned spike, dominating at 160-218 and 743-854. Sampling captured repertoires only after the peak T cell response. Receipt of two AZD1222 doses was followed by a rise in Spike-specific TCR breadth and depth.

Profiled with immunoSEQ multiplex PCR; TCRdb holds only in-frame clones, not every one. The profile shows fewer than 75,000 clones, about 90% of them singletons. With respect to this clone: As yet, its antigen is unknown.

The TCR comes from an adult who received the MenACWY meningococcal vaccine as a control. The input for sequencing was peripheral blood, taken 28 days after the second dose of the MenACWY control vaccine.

CDR3 region: CASRIGPSPLHF. Written as DNA, the CDR3 is TGTGCCAGCAGAATCGGGCCTTCACCCCTCCACTTT. The chain links TRBV28 to TRBJ1-6; D unclear. The CDR3 runs to 12 residues. CDR1 and CDR2 (germline): MDHEN, SYDVKM. V lost 6 bases, J lost 9 bases, and 9 bases lay in between.